This TCR beta chain originates from a study of T cells of healthy individuals. Between the trimmed V and J ends, which lost 6 bases and 6 bases, there was a span of 19 bases. CDR1 and CDR2 (germline): DFQATT, SNEGSKA (reference sequence). The CDR3 extends over 14 amino acids. Each CDR3 protein gets one entry after TCRdb re-called the 5' RACE reads with MiXCR. Among about 82,000 distinct CDR3 sequences listed, 4% to 5.5% were seen once. The table lists this clonotype with many counts. The V gene is TRBV20-1, the J gene TRBJ2-3; a possible D gene is TRBD2 (5 bases). This sequence was found in a female donor in good health. CDR3 sequence reads: CSARLGSLFDTQYF. CDR3 sequence (DNA): TGCAGTGCACGTCTAGGGAGTTTGTTCGATACGCAGTATTTT.